The next 31 T cell receptor beta chains were all read from a single sample in a study of vaccination effects on CD4 cells after COVID-19. Produced via immunoSEQ multiplex PCR; TCRdb's table is partial and in-frame only. The sample yields about 48,000 clones, around 63% seen once. Culture proceeded for 9 to 11 days, and CD4+ T cells were then isolated. No antigens are known for them. Sequencing was performed on CD4+ T cells from PBMCs cultured without peptide, taken before COVID-19 vaccination. Every receptor here comes from a human donor who received a COVID-19 vaccine.

This clone occurred once. The genes are TRBV7-9 and TRBJ2-7, with 7 bases aligning to TRBD1. The CDR3 totals 13 residues. Trimming removed 5 bases from V and 8 bases from J; junction bases left unmatched: 9. CDR1 is SEHNR, CDR2 FQNEAQ, per germline (reference sequence). The CDR3 loop is CASSLNLQGKQYF. CDR3 DNA sequence: TGTGCCAGCAGCCTAAACTTACAGGGGAAGCAGTACTTC.

This clone was counted only a few times. V and J are TRBV3-1 (or the pseudogene TRBV3-2) and TRBJ1-6; D unclear. The CDR3 has 13 residues. Germline CDR1 LGHDT, CDR2 YNNKEL (reference sequence). The ends were cut back, 1 base at V and 7 bases at J, with 5 bases in the middle. CDR3 sequence: CASSQVQNSPLHF. DNA of the CDR3: TGTGCCAGCAGCCAAGTTCAGAATTCACCCCTCCACTTT.

This clone was seen only a few times. The chain is built from TRBV7-9 and TRBJ2-3; no reliable D call. V lost 11 bases, J lost 1 base, and 13 bases lay in between. The CDR3 is 13 residues long. Germline V CDR1 and CDR2: SEHNR, FQNEAQ (reference sequence). The CDR3 spells CAGRTSGTDTQYF. CDR3 sequence (DNA): TGTGCCGGTCGAACAAGTGGCACAGATACGCAGTATTTT.

This sequence joins TRBV7-9 and TRBJ1-1; D is uncertain. Germline CDR1 is SEHNR and CDR2 is FQNEAQ (reference sequence). The CDR3 runs to 12 residues. The ends were cut back, 2 bases at V and 1 base at J, with 2 bases in the middle. The CDR3 here is CASSLWNTEAFF. The CDR3 DNA follows: TGTGCCAGCAGCTTATGGAACACTGAAGCTTTCTTT. Full variable domain (missing parts from reference TRBV7-9 and TRBJ1-1): DTGVSQNPRHKITKRGQNVTFRCDPISEHNRLYWYRQTLGQGPEFLTYFQNEAQLEKSRLLSDRFSAERPKGSFSTLEIQRTEQGDSAMYLCASSLWNTEAFFGQGTRLTVV.

This clone is labeled as medium-sized (0.01 to 0.1%). The chain carries TRBV6-5 and TRBJ2-6; D is uncertain. Germline values: CDR1 MNHEY, CDR2 SVGAGI. Trimming removed 3 bases at V and 1 base at J, with 7 bases between. This CDR3 comprises 15 residues. This CDR3 is CASSYSESGANVLTF. Written as DNA, the CDR3 is TGTGCCAGCAGTTATTCGGAATCTGGGGCCAACGTCCTGACTTTC.

The genes are TRBV18 and TRBJ1-5; D remains ambiguous. The CDR3 covers 13 residues. Trimming took 4 bases from V and 5 from J, leaving 9 bases between them. The germline gives CDR1 KGHSH, CDR2 LQKENI. This CDR3 is CASSLEQYQPQHF. CDR3 bases: TGTGCCAGCTCACTCGAACAGTATCAGCCCCAGCATTTT. Full variable domain (missing parts from reference TRBV18 and TRBJ1-5): NAGVMQNPRHLVRRRGQEARLRCSPMKGHSHVYWYRQLPEEGLKFMVYLQKENIIDESGMPKERFSAEFPKEGPSILRIQQVVRGDSAAYFCASSLEQYQPQHFGDGTRLSIL.

J is TRBJ2-2 and V is TRBV5-5, with 7 bases lining up with TRBD1. Germline CDR1 is SGHKS and CDR2 is YYEKEE (reference sequence). V gave up 4 bases and J gave up 9 bases; unmatched junction bases: 12. The length of the CDR3 is 15 residues. The CDR3 sequence is CASSPHPDRDRELFF. The CDR3 DNA reads TGTGCCAGCAGCCCCCACCCTGACAGGGACCGGGAGCTGTTTTTT.

This clone was seen only once. The J gene is TRBJ1-1, the V gene TRBV5-1; D gene ambiguous. Trimming took off 0 bases at V and 2 bases at J, with 20 bases between the two ends. This CDR3 spans 18 amino acids. From germline, CDR1 is SGHRS and CDR2 YFSETQ. The CDR3 coding sequence is TGCGCCAGCAGCTTGGGTGAGACTTTCCGCTTTACTAACACTGAAGCTTTCTTT. This gives the protein CASSLGETFRFTNTEAFF.

The chain employs TRBV2 and TRBJ2-3; 7 bases line up with TRBD2. The CDR3 sequence is 15 residues long. The germline CDR1 and CDR2 sequences are SNHLY and FYNNEI. Trimming at V came to 0 bases and at J to 1 base, leaving 1 base not matched to a gene. In nucleotides, the CDR3 is TGTGCCAGCAGTGAAGCGGCGGGGGGCACAGATACGCAGTATTTT. This encodes CASSEAAGGTDTQYF.

The chain recombines TRBV7-9 with TRBJ1-2, with TRBD1 matching over 9 bases. The CDR3 has 19 residues. Germline lookup yields CDR1 SEHNR and CDR2 FQNEAQ (reference sequence). Trimming removed 5 bases from V and 4 bases from J; junction bases left unmatched: 20. CDR3 coding DNA: TGTGCCAGCAGCCCCTTCTTCACTCCGGGACAGGGAATGTCCTATGGCTACACCTTC. Protein: CASSPFFTPGQGMSYGYTF.

The chain has TRBV7-2 and TRBJ1-2; D is unresolved. V shed 2 bases and J shed 6 bases, with 13 bases lying between them. CDR1 and CDR2 (germline): SGHTA, FQGNSA. This CDR3 contains 14 residues. This CDR3 reads CASSLFALGDGYTF. CDR3 DNA: TGTGCCAGCAGCTTATTTGCCTTGGGTGATGGCTACACCTTC.

The V gene is TRBV10-3, the J gene TRBJ2-3; 7 bases line up with TRBD1. Germline CDR1 reads ENHRY; CDR2 reads SYGVKD. The CDR3 totals 14 residues. V was clipped by 6 bases and J by 3 bases; unmatched bases: 6. The CDR3 protein is CAISRQGETDTQYF. The DNA of the CDR3 is TGTGCCATCAGCAGACAGGGTGAGACAGATACGCAGTATTTT.

This rearrangement joins TRBV5-1 to TRBJ1-2; 8 nucleotides agree with TRBD1. Losses at the gene ends were 4 bases for V and 8 bases for J; bases not matched to a gene: 7. Germline CDR1 SGHRS, CDR2 YFSETQ. The CDR3 consists of 13 residues. CDR3 sequence: CASSAGQVEGYTF. The DNA of the CDR3 is TGCGCCAGCAGCGCGGGACAGGTTGAGGGCTACACCTTC.

The V gene is TRBV21-1, the J gene TRBJ2-5; the table's D call of TRBD2 was not tested on the DNA. TRBV21-1 counts as a pseudogene. This CDR3 has 14 residues. The CDR3 spells CASSKARDGETQYF. The CDR3 DNA sequence: TGTGCCAGCAGCAAAGCGCGGGACGGAGAGACCCAGTACTTC.

The CDR3 nucleotides are TGCAGTGCTGACAGGGAGCGCGGCTACACCTTC. Translation: CSADRERGYTF. The rearrangement joins TRBV20-1 to TRBJ1-2; 7 positions agree with TRBD1. The J segment lost 8 bases and the V segment lost 5 bases, leaving 5 bases of the junction unmatched. Germline CDR1 DFQATT, CDR2 SNEGSKA (reference sequence). The CDR3 is made up of 11 amino acids.

The genes are TRBV10-3 and TRBJ2-1, with D perhaps being TRBD1 or TRBD2 (6 bases each). Germline assignment: CDR1 ENHRY and CDR2 SYGVKD. This CDR3 contains 14 residues. Trimming cost V 10 bases and J 6 bases, with 19 bases left between them. The CDR3 sequence: CASGAGQTVNEQFF. CDR3 bases: TGTGCCAGCGGTGCGGGACAAACCGTCAATGAGCAGTTCTTC.

This chain joins TRBV6-8 and TRBJ2-7, with D possibly matching TRBD1 (5 bases). The V and J ends lost 8 bases and 0 bases respectively, with 20 bases between them. The CDR3 length is 16 residues. Germline CDR1 is MNHGY and CDR2 is SAAAGT. CDR3 sequence reads: CASALGAPLPSYEQYF. The DNA of the CDR3 is TGTGCCAGCGCCCTAGGGGCCCCCTTACCCTCCTACGAGCAGTACTTC.

The chain couples TRBV19 to TRBJ1-2; D not resolved. This CDR3 comprises 14 residues. Germline V CDR1 and CDR2: LNHDA, SQIVND (reference sequence). V lost 3 bases and J lost 4, with 12 bases in between. The CDR3 DNA is TGTGCCAGTAGTATTTTCCTTGGGCTCTATGGCTACACCTTC. Translation gives CASSIFLGLYGYTF.

The chain recombines TRBV4-2 with TRBJ2-7; the match to TRBD2 covers 12 bases. This CDR3 contains 16 residues. CDR1 and CDR2 from the germline V gene are LGHNA and YNFKEQ. The V and J ends lost 3 bases and 9 bases, in that order; junction bases with no gene match: 12. CDR3 DNA sequence: TGTGCCAGCAGCCAGTCCGGGACTAGCGGGCCATGGGGGCAGTACTTC. This codes for CASSQSGTSGPWGQYF.

This clone was seen just once. The chain is built from TRBV7-8 and TRBJ2-1; 8 nucleotides agree with TRBD2. Looked up from germline, CDR1 is SGHVS and CDR2 is FQNEAQ. With 5 bases clipped from V and 9 bases from J, the junction kept 15 bases outside the gene matches. CDR3 length: 16 residues. The CDR3 here is CASSRGEAGVFVEQFF. The CDR3 nucleotides read TGTGCCAGCAGCCGGGGGGAAGCGGGAGTATTTGTTGAGCAGTTCTTC.

The rearrangement uses TRBV6-5 and TRBJ2-2, with D perhaps matching TRBD2 (6 bases). Germline CDR1 MNHEY, CDR2 SVGAGI. V shed 3 bases and J shed 3 bases, with 8 bases lying between them. The CDR3 consists of 14 residues. The DNA of the CDR3 is TGTGCCAGCAGTTATACGGGGGACACCGGGGAGCTGTTTTTT. This translates into CASSYTGDTGELFF.

The genes are TRBV3-1 (or the pseudogene TRBV3-2) and TRBJ2-7; weak D call: TRBD2 (5 bases). Between the trimmed V and J ends, which lost 0 bases and 1 base, there was a span of 7 bases. The CDR3 runs 14 residues. Germline values: CDR1 LGHDT, CDR2 YNNKEL (reference sequence). The CDR3 sequence: CASSQEGLSYEQYF. The DNA for the CDR3 is TGTGCCAGCAGCCAAGAAGGACTTTCCTACGAGCAGTACTTC.

The chain has TRBV30 and TRBJ2-7, with D perhaps TRBD1 (5 bases). The CDR3 runs 13 residues. The V gene's germline CDR1 is GTSNPN and CDR2 SVGIG (reference sequence). The V gene lost 2 bases and the J gene lost 2 bases, with 10 bases spanning the gap. In DNA form, the CDR3 reads TGTGCCTGGAGTTTGAGACAGCCCTACGAGCAGTACTTC. It specifies CAWSLRQPYEQYF.

This clone was seen only once. This chain connects TRBV2 to TRBJ1-2; the D is unclear. Germline CDR1 reads SNHLY; CDR2 reads FYNNEI. Deletions cut 2 bases from V and 7 bases from J, with 14 bases between. This CDR3 contains 14 residues. CDR3 region: CASSETHLRSGYTF. As DNA, the CDR3 is TGTGCCAGCAGTGAAACCCACCTCAGGTCTGGCTACACCTTC.

The V gene is TRBV10-3, the J gene TRBJ1-3; 10 nucleotides align to TRBD1. The germline gives CDR1 ENHRY, CDR2 SYGVKD. The J segment lost 9 bases and the V segment lost 6 bases, leaving 5 bases of the junction unmatched. This CDR3 spans 13 amino acids. The CDR3 DNA follows: TGTGCCATCAGGGGACAGGGGAAGACCACCATATATTTT. Translated: CAIRGQGKTTIYF.

The V and J genes are TRBV14 and TRBJ2-7, with D perhaps matching TRBD1 (5 bases). V gave up 3 bases and J gave up 6 bases, with 15 bases separating them. The germline V gene encodes CDR1 SGHDN and CDR2 FVKESK. The CDR3 has 14 amino acids. CDR3 nucleotides: TGTGCCAGCAGCCAGACAGCTGTAGGCGGCGAGCAGTACTTC. It yields the protein CASSQTAVGGEQYF.

The chain has TRBV24-1 and TRBJ2-1; TRBD2 aligns across 10 bases. This CDR3 region has 16 residues. V shed 9 bases, J shed 4 bases, and the junction held 11 bases outside the gene matches. The V gene's germline CDR1 is KGHDR and CDR2 SFDVKD. CDR3 amino acids: CATGASGSGGYNEQFF. The CDR3 DNA follows: TGTGCCACCGGGGCTAGCGGGAGCGGGGGGTACAATGAGCAGTTCTTC.

There are a few counts of this clone. The CDR3 loop is CASINHPPGELFF. The CDR3 DNA is TGTGCCAGCATTAACCACCCCCCCGGGGAGCTGTTTTTT. V gene TRBV2 combines with J gene TRBJ2-2; D uncertain. Per the germline V gene, CDR1 is SNHLY and CDR2 is FYNNEI. Trimming removed 7 bases at V and 6 bases at J, with 12 bases between. CDR3 length: 13 residues.

The chain has TRBV6-4 and TRBJ2-7; 9 nucleotides match TRBD2. J lost 2 bases, V lost 8 bases, and 7 bases had no gene match. This CDR3 contains 14 residues. CDR1 and CDR2 from the germline V gene are MRHNA and SNTAGT. In nucleotides, the CDR3 is TGTGCCAGCGGTGGACTAGCGATACCCTACGAGCAGTACTTC. It specifies CASGGLAIPYEQYF.

This chain uses TRBV20-1 with TRBJ2-7; the D gene is possibly TRBD1 (5 bases). Germline lookup yields CDR1 DFQATT and CDR2 SNEGSKA (reference sequence). V lost 5 bases to trimming and J lost 4 bases, with 9 bases between them. The CDR3 loop spans 11 amino acids. The CDR3 loop is CSAGAVYEQYF. The CDR3 DNA is TGCAGTGCTGGGGCCGTATACGAGCAGTACTTC.

The genes are TRBV4-2 and TRBJ2-3, with D possibly being TRBD1 or TRBD2 (6 bases each). The V gene lost 4 bases and the J gene lost 5 bases, with 16 bases spanning the gap. The CDR3 is 15 residues long. Per germline, CDR1 LGHNA and CDR2 YNFKEQ. The CDR3 reads CASSRNPEGVDTQYF. CDR3 nucleotide sequence: TGTGCCAGCAGCCGAAATCCGGAGGGGGTAGATACGCAGTATTTT.